The present entry profiles one T cell receptor beta chain with its context. Being one base from a much bigger clone, this may be a read error. The data originate from a study of shared clonotypes between healthy human individuals. TCRdb keeps only in-frame clones here, not all; method: immunoSEQ multiplex PCR. There are about 1 million clones in the sample; 75% occur only once, and about 1.5% lies in the top ten. Sample: memory CD4+ T cells sorted from blood. The subset here: CD45RA-negative fraction. The receptor was isolated from a man in his late teens or twenties in good health.

CDR3: CASSSDTGELFF. The CDR3, as DNA: TGCGCCAGCAGCTCGGACACCGGGGAGCTGTTTTTT. The rearrangement uses TRBV5-1 and TRBJ2-2; D is unclear. CDR1 and CDR2 from the germline V gene are SGHRS and YFSETQ. The CDR3 loop spans 12 amino acids. With 3 bases removed from V and 3 bases from J, the gap between germline ends came to 3 bases. Using reference TRBV5-1 and TRBJ2-2 for the parts outside the CDR3, the full variable domain is KAGVTQTPRYLIKTRGQQVTLSCSPISGHRSVSWYQQTPGQGLQFLFEYFSETQRNKGNFPGRFSGRQFSNSRSEMNVSTLELGDSALYLCASSSDTGELFFGEGSRLTVL.